This entry lists 26 T cell receptor beta chains sequenced from one sample in a study of shared clonotypes between healthy human individuals. Profiling relied on immunoSEQ multiplex PCR, and the TCRdb table lists in-frame clones only, not all of them. The table includes about 2 million clones, 85% to 95% detected once. The sequencing input was naive CD4+ T cells sorted from blood. As to subset: CD45RA+ positively selected. These receptors came from a man aged 18 to 30 in good health.

The chain recombines TRBV27 with TRBJ2-5; TRBD1 aligns across 9 bases. This CDR3 has 15 residues. In germline, CDR1 is MNHEY, CDR2 SMNVEV (reference sequence). The J segment lost 4 bases and the V segment lost 5 bases, leaving 8 bases of the junction unmatched. The CDR3 protein is CASSPGQGRGETQYF. The CDR3, as DNA: TGTGCCAGCAGTCCCGGACAGGGGCGGGGAGAGACCCAGTACTTC.

Concerning this clone: A read error is possible here, since a much larger clone lies one base away. This chain uses TRBV6-6 with TRBJ1-1; no clear D. There are 13 residues in the CDR3. V lost 4 bases and J lost 1, with 7 bases in between. Per germline, CDR1 MNHNY and CDR2 SVGAGI (reference sequence). CDR3 residues: CASSLGENTEAFF. Here the CDR3 DNA reads TGTGCCAGCAGTTTGGGAGAGAACACTGAAGCTTTCTTT.

The V gene is TRBV30, the J gene TRBJ1-4, with 11 bases identical to TRBD1. CDR1 is GTSNPN and CDR2 is SVGIG in the germline V gene (reference sequence). This CDR3 has 16 residues. With 3 bases clipped from V and 5 bases from J, the junction kept 8 bases outside the gene matches. The CDR3 sequence is CAWSDGTGGGNEKLFF. The CDR3 region has the DNA TGTGCCTGGAGCGATGGGACAGGGGGTGGAAATGAAAAACTGTTTTTT.

This chain uses TRBV28 with TRBJ2-5; 7 bases match TRBD1. V trimming: 9 bases; J trimming: 4 bases; junction bases outside the gene matches: 11. The CDR3 is 14 amino acids. Germline CDR1 is MDHEN and CDR2 is SYDVKM. The CDR3 bases are TGTGCCAGTAAACAGGGGCCCCTGAGAGAGACCCAGTACTTC. It encodes CASKQGPLRETQYF. Full variable domain (rest looked up from reference TRBV28 and TRBJ2-5): DVKVTQSSRYLVKRTGEKVFLECVQDMDHENMFWYRQDPGLGLRLIYFSYDVKMKEKGDIPEGYSVSREKKERFSLILESASTNQTSMYLCASKQGPLRETQYFGPGTRLLVL.

J is TRBJ1-2 and V is TRBV27; 7 bases align to TRBD1. The CDR3 length is 13 residues. V shed 6 bases and J 7 bases; nucleotides not matched to a gene: 8. The germline V gene has CDR1 MNHEY and CDR2 SMNVEV (reference sequence). CDR3 sequence (DNA): TGTGCCAGCAGGCAGGACAGGTTTTCTGGCTACACCTTC. This encodes CASRQDRFSGYTF.

In its sample, this clone was seen a few times. The genes are TRBV30 and TRBJ2-7; 12 bases are a match to TRBD1. With 2 bases clipped from V and 6 bases from J, the junction kept 8 bases outside the gene matches. The CDR3 length is 15 residues. CDR1 and CDR2 (germline): GTSNPN, SVGIG (reference sequence). CDR3: CAWSPAGQGAIEQYF. The DNA for the CDR3 is TGTGCCTGGAGTCCAGCGGGACAGGGGGCAATCGAGCAGTACTTC.

This sequence joins TRBV4-1 and TRBJ1-3; no clear D gene. The V end was cut by 4 bases, the J end by 0 bases, with 13 bases between. CDR3 length: 16 amino acids. The germline gives CDR1 MGHRA, CDR2 YSYEKL. CDR3 region: CASSPQGYRSGNTIYF. In nucleotides, the CDR3 is TGCGCCAGCAGCCCTCAAGGGTACCGCTCTGGAAACACCATATATTTT.

The chain links TRBV5-1 to TRBJ2-3; TRBD1 or TRBD2 may be the D gene (7 bases each). Per germline, CDR1 SGHRS and CDR2 YFSETQ. V was clipped by 6 bases and J by 4 bases, with 18 bases between them. The CDR3 runs 15 residues. CDR3 in DNA: TGCGCCAGCACCGGACTAGGGGGCCTCGCAGATACGCAGTATTTT. Translating it yields CASTGLGGLADTQYF.

The J gene is TRBJ1-3, the V gene TRBV4-1; no clear D gene. Germline assignment: CDR1 MGHRA and CDR2 YSYEKL. Trimming cost V 1 base and J 0 bases, with 4 bases left between them. CDR3 length: 14 residues. CDR3 bases: TGCGCCAGCAGCCAAGCCAGCTCTGGAAACACCATATATTTT. Protein sequence: CASSQASSGNTIYF.

This clone was recorded at least ten times. The chain combines TRBV19 with TRBJ1-5, with TRBD1 as a possible D gene (5 bases). This CDR3 has 15 residues. Between the trimmed V and J ends, which lost 8 bases and 0 bases, there was a span of 14 bases. Germline values: CDR1 LNHDA, CDR2 SQIVND (reference sequence). The CDR3 DNA reads as TGTGCCAGTGCTGGGACGGCCGATAGCAATCAGCCCCAGCATTTT. Translation gives CASAGTADSNQPQHF.

The J gene is TRBJ1-2, the V gene TRBV28; TRBD1 agrees at 9 bases. Germline V gene sequence: CDR1 MDHEN, CDR2 SYDVKM. CDR3 size: 15 residues. J lost 4 bases, V lost 5 bases, and 8 bases had no gene match. The CDR3 reads CASSQQGAFFYGYTF. The CDR3, as DNA: TGTGCCAGCAGTCAACAGGGGGCATTTTTCTATGGCTACACCTTC.

The rearrangement joins TRBV14 to TRBJ2-7; TRBD1 matches 9 bases. Trimming at V came to 3 bases and at J to 5 bases, leaving 14 bases not matched to a gene. The CDR3 is 17 residues long. Germline V gene lookup returns CDR1 SGHDN and CDR2 FVKESK. The CDR3 is CASSQFLKGQGTHEQYF. CDR3 sequence (DNA): TGTGCCAGCAGCCAGTTCTTGAAAGGACAGGGGACCCACGAGCAGTACTTC.

The chain has TRBV7-9 and TRBJ1-1, with D uncertain. The germline V gene has CDR1 SEHNR and CDR2 FQNEAQ (reference sequence). The CDR3 has 16 amino acids. V was cut by 5 bases and J by 3 bases, with 19 bases left in between. The DNA of the CDR3 is TGTGCCAGCAGCCCAAGGAGGGATGATTTTGACACTGAAGCTTTCTTT. This codes for CASSPRRDDFDTEAFF.

On this clone: The sample holds other DNA sequences that translate to the same CDR3. The chain recombines TRBV20-1 with TRBJ1-2; D unresolved. V lost 1 base, J lost 6 bases, and 3 bases lay in between. The germline V gene has CDR1 DFQATT and CDR2 SNEGSKA (reference sequence). This CDR3 comprises 10 residues. The CDR3 region has the DNA TGCAGTGCTAGAGGTGATGGCTACACCTTC. Translated: CSARGDGYTF.

This clone occurred once. The chain couples TRBV28 to TRBJ2-5, with a tentative D call TRBD1 (6 bases). Germline values: CDR1 MDHEN, CDR2 SYDVKM. V was clipped by 6 bases and J by 6 bases, with 17 bases between them. CDR3 size: 14 residues. CDR3 amino acids: CASSPRTGTKTQYF. DNA for the CDR3: TGTGCCAGCAGCCCCCGCACAGGGACGAAGACCCAGTACTTC.

This clone has a single count. The V gene is TRBV7-8, the J gene TRBJ2-5; D not resolved. Germline CDR1 reads SGHVS; CDR2 reads FQNEAQ. Trimming took 5 bases from V and 1 from J, leaving 11 bases between them. CDR3 length: 14 amino acids. The CDR3 DNA reads as TGTGCCAGCAGCAGGCACAGTGTCCAAGAGACCCAGTACTTC. Amino acids: CASSRHSVQETQYF.

This chain links TRBV15 with TRBJ1-3, with D unclear. Trimming stripped 2 bases from V and 2 bases from J, with 7 bases between. The length of the CDR3 is 14 residues. Germline V gives CDR1 LNHNV, CDR2 YYDKDF (reference sequence). The DNA for the CDR3 is TGTGCCACCAGCAGACCTCATACTGGAAACACCATATATTTT. Its protein product is CATSRPHTGNTIYF.

This chain uses TRBV2 with TRBJ2-1; either TRBD1 or TRBD2 may fit D (5 bases each). V lost 6 bases and J 4 bases, leaving 16 bases between the germline ends. The CDR3 totals 15 residues. Per germline, CDR1 SNHLY and CDR2 FYNNEI. The CDR3 sequence: CASSETAGGYNEQFF. The CDR3 nucleotides are TGTGCCAGCAGCGAGACTGCTGGGGGTTACAATGAGCAGTTCTTC.

This clone was found once. This rearrangement joins TRBV7-2 to TRBJ2-1; 8 nucleotides agree with TRBD2. Germline V gene lookup returns CDR1 SGHTA and CDR2 FQGNSA. V gave up 5 bases and J gave up 16 bases; unmatched junction bases: 13. CDR3 length: 13 amino acids. CDR3 DNA: TGTGCCAGCAGCCAGGCTGGGACTAGTAAACAATTCTTC. Amino acid sequence: CASSQAGTSKQFF.

Only one count was recorded for this clone. The genes are TRBV11-3 and TRBJ2-1, with 10 positions matching TRBD2. Germline V lookup: CDR1 SGHNT, CDR2 YENEEA. Trimming removed 5 bases from V and 2 bases from J; junction bases left unmatched: 3. This CDR3 has 15 amino acids. The CDR3 DNA is TGTGCCAGCAGCAGGACTAGCGGTGCCTACAATGAGCAGTTCTTC. As protein: CASSRTSGAYNEQFF.

The rearrangement links TRBV7-2 to TRBJ2-7; no reliable D call. This CDR3 contains 15 residues. Germline V CDR1 and CDR2: SGHTA, FQGNSA. V dropped 5 bases and J dropped 6 bases, with 20 bases sitting between them. As DNA, the CDR3 is TGTGCCAGCAGCCCCCCGCTCCGGGTGGGTGTCGAGCAGTACTTC. It translates to CASSPPLRVGVEQYF.

The chain employs TRBV6-5 and TRBJ2-7, with D possibly being TRBD2 (6 bases). V lost 2 bases and J lost 1, with 12 bases in between. The CDR3 sequence is 15 residues long. Germline assignment: CDR1 MNHEY and CDR2 SVGAGI. CDR3 sequence (DNA): TGTGCCAGCAGTTACAGGGACTCCTTATCCTACGAGCAGTACTTC. It is translated as CASSYRDSLSYEQYF.

The V and J genes are TRBV9 and TRBJ2-1; maybe TRBD1 (6 bases). Trimming cost V 0 bases and J 9 bases, with 7 bases left between them. Looked up from germline, CDR1 is SGDLS and CDR2 is YYNGEE. This CDR3 has 12 amino acids. The CDR3 region is CASSVVGGEQFF. For the CDR3, the DNA is TGTGCCAGCAGCGTAGTAGGGGGTGAGCAGTTCTTC.

The chain recombines TRBV6-6 with TRBJ1-1; no definite D call. Germline loops: CDR1 MNHNY, CDR2 SVGAGI (reference sequence). The length of the CDR3 is 13 residues. Trimming stripped 3 bases from V and 9 bases from J, with 14 bases between. In DNA, the CDR3 is TGTGCCAGCAGTTATGATCGGGAAACTAAAGCTTTCTTT. It specifies CASSYDRETKAFF.

This clone was counted a single time. J is TRBJ2-7 and V is TRBV6-6; D not certain. The V end was cut by 8 bases, the J end by 3 bases, with 8 bases between. This CDR3 is built from 11 residues. Germline V gives CDR1 MNHNY, CDR2 SVGAGI (reference sequence). The CDR3 region is CASSRGYEQYF. CDR3 DNA sequence: TGTGCCAGCTCCCGCGGCTACGAGCAGTACTTC.

This chain uses TRBV7-9 with TRBJ2-4; 8 bases are a match to TRBD1. The J segment lost 9 bases and the V segment lost 5 bases, leaving 9 bases of the junction unmatched. This CDR3 has 14 residues. Per the germline V gene, CDR1 is SEHNR and CDR2 is FQNEAQ (reference sequence). The CDR3: CASSAQGALGIQYF. The CDR3 DNA reads as TGTGCCAGCAGCGCCCAGGGGGCGCTTGGCATTCAGTACTTC. Together with reference TRBV7-9 and TRBJ2-4, the CDR3 gives the full variable domain: DTGVSQNPRHKITKRGQNVTFRCDPISEHNRLYWYRQTLGQGPEFLTYFQNEAQLEKSRLLSDRFSAERPKGSFSTLEIQRTEQGDSAMYLCASSAQGALGIQYFGAGTRLSVL.